This note documents a single T cell receptor (beta chain) sequence. The antigen remains undetermined. Germline V lookup: CDR1 MNHNS, CDR2 SASEGT. This CDR3 has 15 residues. V shed 5 bases, J shed 4 bases, and the junction held 8 bases outside the gene matches. Reverse transcribed after extraction, RNA yielded cDNA as the sequencing template. Clones were sequenced by immunoSEQ multiplex PCR, and TCRdb holds only the in-frame ones, with some missing. This sample has 220,000 or so clones; 57% occur once, and the top ten carry more than 0.4%. This sample was included in a study of CD8+ T cells in alopecia areata. Study-level background: Each day, treated patients took oral tofacitinib twice, at 5 to 10 mg per dose. The study, taken as a whole, reports: Lesional scalp exceeded normal scalp in clonality, especially in alopecia totalis/universalis.

The clonotype originates from a human donor with alopecia areata. Sequencing used CD4+ T cells sorted from blood, obtained at week 0. V usage is TRBV6-1 and J usage is TRBJ2-7, with 10 bases that match TRBD2. The CDR3 here is CASSSPSGSKYEQYF. Here the CDR3 DNA reads TGTGCCAGCAGTTCCCCTAGCGGGAGTAAGTACGAGCAGTACTTC.